This T cell receptor beta chain was identified during a study of control samples from healthy donors and cancer patients. Trimming stripped 6 bases from V and 1 base from J, with 9 bases between. The CDR3 sequence is 13 residues long. CDR1 and CDR2 from the germline V gene are SGHTA and FQGNSA. Measured with immunoSEQ multiplex PCR; TCRdb has only the in-frame clones, and not every one. This table has tens of thousands of clones, about 93% appearing once. This clonotype originated in a woman aged 45-59 years with head and neck cancer. The specimen sequenced was PBMCs. This chain connects TRBV7-2 to TRBJ1-1, with D possibly TRBD1 on 5 matching bases. CDR3 coding DNA: TGTGCCAGCAGTTTCCAGGGGAACACTGAAGCTTTCTTT. This translates into CASSFQGNTEAFF.